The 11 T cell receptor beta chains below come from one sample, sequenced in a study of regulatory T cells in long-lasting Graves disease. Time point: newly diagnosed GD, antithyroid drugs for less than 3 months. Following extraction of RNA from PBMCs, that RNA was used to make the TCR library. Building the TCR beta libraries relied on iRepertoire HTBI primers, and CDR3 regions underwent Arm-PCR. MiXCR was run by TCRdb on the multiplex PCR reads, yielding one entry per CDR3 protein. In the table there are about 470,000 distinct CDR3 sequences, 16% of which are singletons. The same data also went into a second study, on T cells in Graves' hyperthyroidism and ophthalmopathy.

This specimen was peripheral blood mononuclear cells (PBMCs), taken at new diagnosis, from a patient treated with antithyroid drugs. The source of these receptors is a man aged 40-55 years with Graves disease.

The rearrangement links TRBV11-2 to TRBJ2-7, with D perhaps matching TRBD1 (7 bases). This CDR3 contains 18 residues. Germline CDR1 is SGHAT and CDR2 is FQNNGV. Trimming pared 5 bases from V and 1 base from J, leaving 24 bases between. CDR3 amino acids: CASSPGGRRGVASYEQYF. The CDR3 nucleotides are TGTGCCAGCAGCCCAGGGGGGAGGCGTGGAGTGGCGTCCTACGAGCAGTACTTC. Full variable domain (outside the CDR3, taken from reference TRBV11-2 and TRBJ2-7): EAGVAQSPRYKIIEKRQSVAFWCNPISGHATLYWYQQILGQGPKLLIQFQNNGVVDDSQLPKDRFSAERLKGVDSTLKIQPAKLEDSAVYLCASSPGGRRGVASYEQYFGPGTRLTVT.

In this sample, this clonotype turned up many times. DNA of the CDR3: TGTGCCAGCAGTCCCGACAGGGGGCGCGGCTATGGCTACACCTTC. This codes for CASSPDRGRGYGYTF. V gene TRBV6-1 combines with J gene TRBJ1-2, with TRBD1 matching 10 bases. The CDR3 has 15 residues. Trimming cost V 5 bases and J 4 bases; bases outside gene matches: 7. The germline gives CDR1 MNHNS, CDR2 SASEGT.

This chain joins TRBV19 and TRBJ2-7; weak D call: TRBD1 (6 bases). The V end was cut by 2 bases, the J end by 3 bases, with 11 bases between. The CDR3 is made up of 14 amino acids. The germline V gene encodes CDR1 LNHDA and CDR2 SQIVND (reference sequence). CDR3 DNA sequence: TGTGCCAGTAGTATAACATCAGGGGACTACGAGCAGTACTTC. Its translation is CASSITSGDYEQYF.

The DNA for the CDR3 is TGCGCCAGCAGCATGGACGACTACAATGAGCAGTTCTTC. Translating it yields CASSMDDYNEQFF. The chain recombines TRBV5-1 with TRBJ2-1, with unresolved D. The CDR3 runs to 13 residues. CDR1 SGHRS and CDR2 YFSETQ come from the germline V gene. Trimming pared 4 bases from V and 3 bases from J, leaving 8 bases between.

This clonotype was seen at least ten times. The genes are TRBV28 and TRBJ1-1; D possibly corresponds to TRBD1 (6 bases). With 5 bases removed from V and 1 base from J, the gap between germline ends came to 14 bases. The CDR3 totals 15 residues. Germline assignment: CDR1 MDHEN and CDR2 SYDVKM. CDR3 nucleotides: TGTGCCAGCAGTCCCCCGGGACAAGCGAACACTGAAGCTTTCTTT. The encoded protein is CASSPPGQANTEAFF.

CDR3 coding DNA: TGCGCCAGCAGCTTTGCCGGGAGACGGGATGAAAAACTGTTTTTT. Residues: CASSFAGRRDEKLFF. The chain has TRBV5-1 and TRBJ1-4; D unclear. V was trimmed by 2 bases and J by 6 bases, leaving 14 bases between them. The CDR3 consists of 15 residues. CDR1 is SGHRS, CDR2 YFSETQ, per germline.

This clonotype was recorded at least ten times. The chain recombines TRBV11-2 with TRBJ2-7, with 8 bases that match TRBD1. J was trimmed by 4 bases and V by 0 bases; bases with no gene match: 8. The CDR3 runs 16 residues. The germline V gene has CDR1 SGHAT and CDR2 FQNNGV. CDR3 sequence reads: CASSLDPFGQGYEQYF. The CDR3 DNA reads TGTGCCAGCAGCTTAGATCCCTTCGGACAGGGATACGAGCAGTACTTC.

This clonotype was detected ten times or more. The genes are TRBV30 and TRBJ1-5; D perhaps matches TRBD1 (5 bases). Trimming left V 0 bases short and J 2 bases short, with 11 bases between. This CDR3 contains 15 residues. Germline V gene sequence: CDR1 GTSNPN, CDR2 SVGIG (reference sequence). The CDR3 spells CAWSVHSRGNQPQHF. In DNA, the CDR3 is TGTGCCTGGAGTGTACATAGCAGGGGCAATCAGCCCCAGCATTTT.

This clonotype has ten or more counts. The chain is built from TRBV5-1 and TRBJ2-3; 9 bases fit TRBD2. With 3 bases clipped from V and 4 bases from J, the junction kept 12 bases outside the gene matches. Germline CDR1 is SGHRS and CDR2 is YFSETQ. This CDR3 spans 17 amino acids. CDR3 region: CASSSVRLADGPDTQYF. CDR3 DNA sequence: TGCGCCAGCAGCTCGGTACGACTAGCGGACGGGCCAGATACGCAGTATTTT.

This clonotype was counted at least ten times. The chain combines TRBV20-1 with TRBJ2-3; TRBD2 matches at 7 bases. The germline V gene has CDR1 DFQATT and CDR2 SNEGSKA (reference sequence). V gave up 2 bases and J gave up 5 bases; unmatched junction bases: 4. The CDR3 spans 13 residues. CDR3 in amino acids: CSARLAEGDTQYF. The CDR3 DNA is TGCAGTGCTAGACTAGCGGAGGGAGATACGCAGTATTTT.

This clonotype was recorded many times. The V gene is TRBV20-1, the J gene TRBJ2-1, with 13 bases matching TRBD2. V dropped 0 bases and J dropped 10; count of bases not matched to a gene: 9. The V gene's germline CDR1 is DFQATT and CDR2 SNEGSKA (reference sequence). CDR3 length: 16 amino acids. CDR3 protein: CSARDELAGGIEEQFF. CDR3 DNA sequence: TGCAGTGCTAGAGATGAACTAGCGGGAGGGATCGAAGAGCAGTTCTTC.